The 10 T cell receptor beta chains below were found in one sample sequenced in a study of cytomegalovirus exposure and HLA in healthy donors. With 60 Vbeta and 13 Jbeta primers, the PCR was carried out. Using immunoSEQ multiplex PCR, the repertoire was profiled, and TCRdb retains in-frame clones only, with some absent. The top ten hold 6% to 8% of the sample, which has 130,000 or so clones, about three quarters seen once. Input material: PBMCs. These receptors were obtained from a man aged 40-50 years in good health and CMV-seropositive.

V is TRBV5-1 and J is TRBJ1-6, with D perhaps TRBD1 (5 bases). The germline V gene has CDR1 SGHRS and CDR2 YFSETQ. The V end lost 0 bases, the J end lost 4 bases, and 11 bases lay between the germline ends. The CDR3 has 16 residues. CDR3: CASSLEQGGYNSPLHF. The CDR3 DNA sequence: TGCGCCAGCAGCTTGGAGCAGGGAGGGTATAATTCACCCCTCCACTTT.

This clone was detected a few times. The chain is built from TRBV19 and TRBJ2-3; D perhaps matches TRBD1 (7 bases). Trimming shortened V by 2 bases and J by 3 bases, and 18 bases separated the two germline ends. CDR1 and CDR2 (germline): LNHDA, SQIVND (reference sequence). There are 17 residues in the CDR3. CDR3 sequence reads: CASSITSFRGRTDTQYF. The CDR3 DNA follows: TGTGCCAGTAGTATAACCTCGTTCAGGGGGAGGACAGATACGCAGTATTTT. Full variable domain (missing parts from reference TRBV19 and TRBJ2-3): DGGITQSPKYLFRKEGQNVTLSCEQNLNHDAMYWYRQDPGQGLRLIYYSQIVNDFQKGDIAEGYSVSREKKESFPLTVTSAQKNPTAFYLCASSITSFRGRTDTQYFGPGTRLTVL.

The V call is TRBV18, the J call TRBJ2-1; TRBD1 matches at 9 bases. Trimming at V came to 3 bases and at J to 3 bases, leaving 3 bases not matched to a gene. This CDR3 comprises 15 residues. CDR1 and CDR2 (germline): KGHSH, LQKENI. CDR3 sequence (DNA): TGTGCCAGCTCACCCCGGGACAGGGTCTACAATGAGCAGTTCTTC. It is translated as CASSPRDRVYNEQFF.

The gene calls are TRBV19 and TRBJ1-5; 7 nucleotides agree with TRBD1. The CDR3 sequence is 14 residues long. Trimming removed 2 bases from V and 6 bases from J; junction bases left unmatched: 4. The V gene's germline CDR1 is LNHDA and CDR2 SQIVND (reference sequence). The CDR3 DNA is TGTGCCAGTAGTATAAGAGGGGACAGTCAGCCCCAGCATTTT. Protein product: CASSIRGDSQPQHF.

J is TRBJ2-5 and V is TRBV4-1, with 11 bases that match TRBD1. Matching the DNA end better, TRBJ2-7 makes the J call doubtful. This CDR3 is 14 amino acids long. CDR1 and CDR2 from the germline V gene are MGHRA and YSYEKL. CDR3 protein: CASSRDRGIYEQYF. CDR3 in DNA: TGCGCCAGCAGCCGGGACAGGGGGATCTACGAGCAGTACTTC.

The rearrangement joins TRBV6-5 to TRBJ2-1, with TRBD2 matching 12 bases. The V gene's germline CDR1 is MNHEY and CDR2 SVGAGI. The CDR3 is 13 amino acids. V gave up 2 bases and J gave up 10 bases; unmatched junction bases: 0. CDR3 loop: CASSYGTSGEQFF. The CDR3 DNA sequence: TGTGCCAGCAGTTACGGGACTAGCGGGGAGCAGTTCTTC.

This chain connects TRBV19 to TRBJ1-5; no clear D gene. CDR3 length: 14 amino acids. CDR1 is LNHDA, CDR2 SQIVND, per germline (reference sequence). Trimming took off 5 bases at V and 1 base at J, with 9 bases between the two ends. CDR3 sequence: CASSLYRSNQPQHF. For the CDR3, the DNA is TGTGCCAGTAGTCTTTACAGAAGCAATCAGCCCCAGCATTTT.

Only a few counts were recorded for this clone. The chain employs TRBV6-5 and TRBJ1-1, with a possible D match to TRBD1 (5 bases). Germline CDR1 and CDR2: MNHEY and SVGAGI. CDR3 length: 15 residues. V dropped 1 base and J dropped 3 bases, with 12 bases sitting between them. The CDR3 sequence is CASSYWGRDHTEAFF. The CDR3 DNA sequence: TGTGCCAGCAGTTACTGGGGGAGGGACCACACTGAAGCTTTCTTT.

The chain recombines TRBV27 with TRBJ2-7, with a weak D call TRBD2 (6 bases). The CDR3 consists of 13 residues. Trimming pared 6 bases from V and 4 bases from J, leaving 13 bases between. CDR1 is MNHEY and CDR2 is SMNVEV in the germline V gene (reference sequence). This CDR3 reads CASSPTGGYEQYF. Written as DNA, the CDR3 is TGTGCCAGCAGCCCTACTGGGGGGTACGAGCAGTACTTC.

V gene TRBV29-1 combines with J gene TRBJ1-5; no definite D call. Germline V gene data show CDR1 as SQVTM and CDR2 as ANQGSEA. V gave up 4 bases and J gave up 3 bases, with 10 bases separating them. The CDR3 totals 13 residues. The DNA for the CDR3 is TGCAGCGTTGGAGGGCTATACAATCAGCCCCAGCATTTT. As protein: CSVGGLYNQPQHF. Together with reference TRBV29-1 and TRBJ1-5, the CDR3 gives the full variable domain: SAVISQKPSRDICQRGTSLTIQCQVDSQVTMMFWYRQQPGQSLTLIATANQGSEATYESGFVIDKFPISRPNLTFSTLTVSNMSPEDSSIYLCSVGGLYNQPQHFGDGTRLSIL.